Listed here are 14 T cell receptor beta chains from one sample, sequenced in a study of cytomegalovirus exposure and HLA in healthy donors. The method was immunoSEQ multiplex PCR; TCRdb's version includes in-frame clones alone and lacks a portion of them. The sample has approximately 120,000 clones, around nine tenths seen once. Sequenced: PBMCs. The origin of the receptors is a woman aged 18-29 years in good health and CMV-seronegative.

The chain employs TRBV2 and TRBJ2-5, with D possibly TRBD1 on 7 matching bases. V was shortened by 8 bases and J by 2 bases, with 15 bases between the two germline ends. Germline V lookup: CDR1 SNHLY, CDR2 FYNNEI. The CDR3 runs 14 residues. CDR3 residues: CASVGGTVQETQYF. DNA of the CDR3: TGTGCCAGCGTTGGGGGGACAGTTCAAGAGACCCAGTACTTC.

This clone has just a few counts. This rearrangement joins TRBV5-4 to TRBJ1-5; D remains unclear. The V gene lost 0 bases and the J gene lost 2 bases, with 3 bases spanning the gap. Germline V gives CDR1 SGHNT, CDR2 YYREEE (reference sequence). This CDR3 has 13 residues. The CDR3 coding sequence is TGTGCCAGCAGCTTGGAGCGCAATCAGCCCCAGCATTTT. Protein sequence: CASSLERNQPQHF. Using reference TRBV5-4 and TRBJ1-5 for the parts outside the CDR3, the full variable domain is ETGVTQSPTHLIKTRGQQVTLRCSSQSGHNTVSWYQQALGQGPQFIFQYYREEENGRGNFPPRFSGLQFPNYSSELNVNALELDDSALYLCASSLERNQPQHFGDGTRLSIL.

The rearrangement uses TRBV7-2 and TRBJ2-1; 9 nucleotides match TRBD2. V trimming: 3 bases; J trimming: 5 bases; junction bases outside the gene matches: 17. Germline V CDR1 and CDR2: SGHTA, FQGNSA. The CDR3 is 19 residues long. In nucleotides, the CDR3 is TGTGCCAGCAGCTTGGATTGGCTAGCGGGACCCGGTTACCACAATGAGCAGTTCTTC. It is translated as CASSLDWLAGPGYHNEQFF.

The chain recombines TRBV4-1 with TRBJ1-5; TRBD1 is a possible D gene (5 bases). Trimming took 2 bases from V and 7 from J, leaving 15 bases between them. This CDR3 spans 15 amino acids. Germline V gene sequence: CDR1 MGHRA, CDR2 YSYEKL. This CDR3 is CASSQLDSGGQPQHF. The CDR3 bases are TGCGCCAGCAGCCAACTTGACAGTGGTGGCCAGCCCCAGCATTTT.

This clone was detected once. The rearrangement uses TRBV4-1 and TRBJ1-3; D is undetermined. Germline V gene data show CDR1 as MGHRA and CDR2 as YSYEKL. V lost 1 base to trimming and J lost 8 bases, with 15 bases between them. CDR3 length: 15 residues. The CDR3 loop reads CASSQAYSRVYTIYF. The CDR3 DNA is TGCGCCAGCAGCCAAGCGTATTCGAGGGTGTACACCATATATTTT.

This sequence joins TRBV2 and TRBJ2-7; possibly TRBD2 for D (5 bases). CDR3 length: 11 residues. Germline V lookup: CDR1 SNHLY, CDR2 FYNNEI. The V and J ends lost 8 bases and 2 bases respectively, with 7 bases between them. CDR3 sequence reads: CASQRTYEQYF. Written as DNA, the CDR3 is TGTGCCAGCCAGCGGACCTACGAGCAGTACTTC.

This clone showed up just a few times. The chain combines TRBV4-1 with TRBJ2-1, with D uncertain. Per the germline V gene, CDR1 is MGHRA and CDR2 is YSYEKL. CDR3 size: 11 residues. The germline V and J ends were trimmed by 8 bases and 5 bases, with 7 bases remaining between them. The CDR3 here is CASANDNEQFF. CDR3 nucleotides: TGCGCCAGCGCGAACGACAATGAGCAGTTCTTC.

The chain has TRBV18 and TRBJ1-1; TRBD1 aligns across 8 bases. Germline V CDR1 and CDR2: KGHSH, LQKENI. Unmatched junction bases numbered 1, after V lost 3 bases and J lost 1 base. This CDR3 spans 14 amino acids. CDR3 nucleotide sequence: TGTGCCAGCTCACCCGGGACAGGGAACACTGAAGCTTTCTTT. This codes for CASSPGTGNTEAFF.

The chain uses TRBV6-1 and TRBJ1-2; 7 bases are a match to TRBD1. Germline lookup yields CDR1 MNHNS and CDR2 SASEGT. Trimming removed 6 bases from V and 6 bases from J; junction bases left unmatched: 7. This CDR3 region has 13 residues. The CDR3 region has the DNA TGTGCCAGCAGCTACACAGGGGAGGATGGCTACACCTTC. Translated, it gives CASSYTGEDGYTF.

The V and J genes are TRBV11-1 and TRBJ2-3; weak D call: TRBD2 (6 bases). This CDR3 comprises 14 residues. Trimming stripped 5 bases from V and 0 bases from J, with 9 bases between. Germline V lookup: CDR1 SGHAT, CDR2 FQDESV (reference sequence). The CDR3, as DNA: TGTGCCAGCAGCCGCGGGGTGAGCACAGATACGCAGTATTTT. This encodes CASSRGVSTDTQYF.

The chain joins TRBV6-1 to TRBJ2-7; TRBD2 matches 7 bases. CDR3 length: 15 amino acids. Trimming at V came to 6 bases and at J to 4 bases, leaving 12 bases not matched to a gene. Germline CDR1 MNHNS, CDR2 SASEGT. CDR3 residues: CASRENGGRGYEQYF. The CDR3 DNA sequence: TGTGCCAGCAGGGAGAATGGCGGGAGAGGTTACGAGCAGTACTTC.

The CDR3 protein is CASSLMGAGQPQHF. CDR3 DNA: TGTGCCAGCAGCTTAATGGGCGCAGGCCAGCCCCAGCATTTT. The chain has TRBV11-3 and TRBJ1-5; D not resolved. CDR3 size: 14 residues. Germline V gene sequence: CDR1 SGHNT, CDR2 YENEEA. The ends were cut back, 2 bases at V and 7 bases at J, with 12 bases in the middle.

This chain links TRBV7-9 with TRBJ1-3; D might be TRBD1 (5 bases). CDR1 and CDR2 (germline): SEHNR, FQNEAQ (reference sequence). This CDR3 comprises 17 residues. The V gene lost 5 bases and the J gene lost 0 bases, with 17 bases spanning the gap. CDR3 protein: CASSHQDRLVSGNTIYF. In DNA, the CDR3 is TGTGCCAGCAGCCACCAAGACAGACTCGTCTCTGGAAACACCATATATTTT.

The chain recombines TRBV18 with TRBJ2-7, with D possibly being TRBD2 (5 bases). Germline V gives CDR1 KGHSH, CDR2 LQKENI. The V end lost 5 bases, the J end lost 0 bases, and 14 bases lay between the germline ends. CDR3 length equals 15 residues. The CDR3 sequence is CASSTERQSSYEQYF. As DNA, the CDR3 is TGTGCCAGCTCAACCGAGCGGCAGAGCTCCTACGAGCAGTACTTC. The variable domain in full, completed from reference TRBV18 and TRBJ2-7, reads NAGVMQNPRHLVRRRGQEARLRCSPMKGHSHVYWYRQLPEEGLKFMVYLQKENIIDESGMPKERFSAEFPKEGPSILRIQQVVRGDSAAYFCASSTERQSSYEQYFGPGTRLTVT.